These 12 T cell receptor beta chains were all obtained from the same sample, sequenced in a study of CD8 T cells in ankylosing spondylitis. TCRdb fed the 5' RACE reads into MiXCR, producing one record per CDR3 protein. The data hold 180,000 or so distinct CDR3 sequences, with under 14% observed a single time. The material sequenced was blood, either unsorted or a sorted T cell fraction (not recorded which). The receptors were sampled from a male donor with ankylosing spondylitis or in good health (not recorded which).

This clonotype has ten or more counts. The chain is built from TRBV9 and TRBJ2-5; D perhaps matches TRBD1 (6 bases). CDR3 length: 12 residues. The germline CDR1 and CDR2 sequences are SGDLS and YYNGEE. V was clipped by 3 bases and J by 3 bases, with 6 bases between them. CDR3 nucleotide sequence: TGTGCCAGCAGCGACAGGGAAGAGACCCAGTACTTC. Encoded protein: CASSDREETQYF.

This clonotype was observed at least ten times. V usage is TRBV20-1 and J usage is TRBJ2-1; tentative D call: TRBD2 (5 bases). This CDR3 contains 14 residues. The germline V gene encodes CDR1 DFQATT and CDR2 SNEGSKA (reference sequence). Trimming pared 5 bases from V and 7 bases from J, leaving 18 bases between. The CDR3 protein is CSAYLLLPGNEQFF. In DNA, the CDR3 is TGCAGTGCTTATTTACTGCTTCCGGGGAATGAGCAGTTCTTC.

This clonotype was recorded many times. This chain connects TRBV6-2 or TRBV6-3 to TRBJ2-1, with TRBD2 matching 8 bases. V lost 4 bases to trimming and J lost 3 bases; unmatched junction nucleotides: 5. This CDR3 has 15 amino acids. The germline V gene has CDR1 MNHEY and CDR2 SVGEGT. In DNA, the CDR3 is TGTGCCAGCAGTTCCTTAGCGGGACTCTACAATGAGCAGTTCTTC. It specifies CASSSLAGLYNEQFF.

This clonotype was found many times. This chain joins TRBV6-1 and TRBJ1-5, with TRBD1 identical over 7 bases. Germline V gene data show CDR1 as MNHNS and CDR2 as SASEGT. Germline trimming cut 7 bases from V and 0 bases from J; bases unmatched to any gene: 9. This CDR3 contains 16 residues. CDR3 in DNA: TGTGCCAGCAAGAACCTGGGACAGACTAGCAATCAGCCCCAGCATTTT. Protein: CASKNLGQTSNQPQHF.

This clonotype was counted only a few times. The V and J genes are TRBV27 and TRBJ2-5; maybe TRBD1 (5 bases). V was clipped by 4 bases and J by 2 bases, with 17 bases between them. Germline V gene data show CDR1 as MNHEY and CDR2 as SMNVEV (reference sequence). The CDR3 runs 16 residues. The CDR3, as DNA: TGTGCCAGCAGTTACAACCGCTTCGACAGACAAGAGACCCAGTACTTC. Translating gives CASSYNRFDRQETQYF.

This clonotype was seen ten or more times. The gene calls are TRBV6-2 or TRBV6-3 and TRBJ1-1, with D tentatively TRBD1 (6 bases). The germline V gene encodes CDR1 MNHEY and CDR2 SVGEGT. Trimming cost V 7 bases and J 3 bases, with 12 bases left between them. There are 13 residues in the CDR3. The chain's CDR3 is CASTPGQYTEAFF. The CDR3 nucleotides read TGTGCCAGCACCCCAGGACAGTACACTGAAGCTTTCTTT.

This clonotype was seen only a few times. V usage is TRBV6-1 and J usage is TRBJ1-2, with 8 positions matching TRBD1. The CDR3 length is 14 residues. The V gene end was trimmed by 6 bases and the J gene end by 5 bases; junction bases not matched to a gene: 8. Germline V gives CDR1 MNHNS, CDR2 SASEGT. As DNA, the CDR3 is TGTGCCAGCAGCGGGATTACAGGGGGATATGGCTACACCTTC. Residues: CASSGITGGYGYTF.

This clonotype has ten or more counts. The chain recombines TRBV5-1 with TRBJ1-1; 7 nucleotides match TRBD1. Trimming took 4 bases from V and 1 from J; bases not matched to a gene: 4. From germline, CDR1 is SGHRS and CDR2 YFSETQ. The CDR3 consists of 14 residues. The DNA of the CDR3 is TGCGCCAGCAGCGCCTCAGGGGGGAACACTGAAGCTTTCTTT. This gives the protein CASSASGGNTEAFF.

The chain has TRBV11-2 and TRBJ2-3; D unclear. CDR1 SGHAT and CDR2 FQNNGV come from the germline V gene. The CDR3 covers 15 residues. V was shortened by 1 base and J by 0 bases, with 8 bases between the two germline ends. This chain's CDR3 is CASSLGPKSTDTQYF. CDR3 sequence (DNA): TGTGCCAGCAGCTTAGGACCGAAGAGCACAGATACGCAGTATTTT.

This clonotype was picked up a small number of times. A clone one base away is much larger, so this may be a read error. The rearrangement links TRBV12-3 or TRBV12-4 to TRBJ1-5, with no clear D. The J call may be faulty, since TRBJ2-3 better matches the DNA end. CDR3 length: 14 amino acids. The chain's CDR3 is CASSLRNSNQPQYF. The CDR3, as DNA: TGTGCCAGCAGTTTACGGAATAGCAATCAGCCCCAGTATTTT.

This clonotype came up a few times. This chain uses TRBV7-2 with TRBJ1-2; TRBD1 matches at 7 bases. Germline CDR1 and CDR2: SGHTA and FQGNSA. Trimming cost V 6 bases and J 0 bases; bases outside gene matches: 16. The CDR3 has 18 amino acids. This CDR3 reads CASSKIQGTYSANYGYTF. The CDR3 DNA reads TGTGCCAGCAGTAAAATACAGGGGACCTACTCAGCTAACTATGGCTACACCTTC.

This clonotype was recorded at least ten times. The V gene is TRBV5-1, the J gene TRBJ2-2; D remains ambiguous. The CDR3 covers 16 residues. The ends were cut back, 2 bases at V and 3 bases at J, with 14 bases in the middle. Germline V gene data show CDR1 as SGHRS and CDR2 as YFSETQ. The CDR3 bases are TGCGCCAGCAGCTTAAGACCCCTCACGGACACCGGGGAGCTGTTTTTT. Protein: CASSLRPLTDTGELFF.